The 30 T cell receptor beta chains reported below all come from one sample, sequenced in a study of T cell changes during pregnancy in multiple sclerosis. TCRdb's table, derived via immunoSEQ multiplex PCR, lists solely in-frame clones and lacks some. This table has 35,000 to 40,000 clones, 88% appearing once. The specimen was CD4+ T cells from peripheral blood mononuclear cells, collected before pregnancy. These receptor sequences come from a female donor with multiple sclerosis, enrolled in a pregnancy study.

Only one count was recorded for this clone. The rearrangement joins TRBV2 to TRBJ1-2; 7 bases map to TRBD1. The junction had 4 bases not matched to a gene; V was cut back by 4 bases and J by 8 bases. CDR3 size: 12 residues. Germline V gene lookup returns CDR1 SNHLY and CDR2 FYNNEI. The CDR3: CASSGQGDGYTF. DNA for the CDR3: TGTGCCAGCAGTGGACAGGGCGACGGCTACACCTTC.

CDR3 coding DNA: TGTGCCAGCAGCTTAGTTCCCCGGGAGAAATACGAGCAGTACTTC. As protein: CASSLVPREKYEQYF. This chain joins TRBV7-9 and TRBJ2-7, with D possibly matching TRBD2 (6 bases). Germline V CDR1 and CDR2: SEHNR, FQNEAQ (reference sequence). The CDR3 has 15 amino acids. The ends were cut back, 1 base at V and 4 bases at J, with 14 bases in the middle. Filled out from reference TRBV7-9 and TRBJ2-7, the complete variable domain reads DTGVSQNPRHKITKRGQNVTFRCDPISEHNRLYWYRQTLGQGPEFLTYFQNEAQLEKSRLLSDRFSAERPKGSFSTLEIQRTEQGDSAMYLCASSLVPREKYEQYFGPGTRLTVT.

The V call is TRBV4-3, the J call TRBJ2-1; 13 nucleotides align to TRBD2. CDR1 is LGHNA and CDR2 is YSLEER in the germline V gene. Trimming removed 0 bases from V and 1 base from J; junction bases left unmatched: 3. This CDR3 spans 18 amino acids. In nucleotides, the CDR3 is TGCGCCAGCAGCCAAGACCCGGGACTAGCGGGGTCCTACAATGAGCAGTTCTTC. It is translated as CASSQDPGLAGSYNEQFF.

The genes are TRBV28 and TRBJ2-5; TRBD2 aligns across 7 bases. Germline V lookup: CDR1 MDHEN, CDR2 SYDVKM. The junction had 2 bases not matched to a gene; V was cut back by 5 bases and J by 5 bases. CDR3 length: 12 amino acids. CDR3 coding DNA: TGTGCCAGCAGTCAGGGAGGGGAGACCCAGTACTTC. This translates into CASSQGGETQYF. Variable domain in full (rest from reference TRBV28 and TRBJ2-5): DVKVTQSSRYLVKRTGEKVFLECVQDMDHENMFWYRQDPGLGLRLIYFSYDVKMKEKGDIPEGYSVSREKKERFSLILESASTNQTSMYLCASSQGGETQYFGPGTRLLVL.

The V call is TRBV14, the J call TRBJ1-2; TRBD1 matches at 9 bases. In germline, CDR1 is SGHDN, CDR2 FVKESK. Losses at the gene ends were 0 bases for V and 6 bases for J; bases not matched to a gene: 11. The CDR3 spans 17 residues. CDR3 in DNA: TGTGCCAGCAGCCAAGATAGAGTTGGGACAGGGAAGGATGGCTACACCTTC. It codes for CASSQDRVGTGKDGYTF.

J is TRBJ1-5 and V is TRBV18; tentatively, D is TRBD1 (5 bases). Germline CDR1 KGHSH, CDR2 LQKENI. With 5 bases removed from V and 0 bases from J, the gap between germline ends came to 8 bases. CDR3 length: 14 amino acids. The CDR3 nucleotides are TGTGCCAGCTCAACGGACACTAGCAATCAGCCCCAGCATTTT. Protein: CASSTDTSNQPQHF.

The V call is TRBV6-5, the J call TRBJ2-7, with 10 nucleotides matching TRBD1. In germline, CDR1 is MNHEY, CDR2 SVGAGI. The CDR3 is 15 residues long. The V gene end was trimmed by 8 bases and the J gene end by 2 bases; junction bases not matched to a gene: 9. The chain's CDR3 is CASGDPGQGTYEQYF. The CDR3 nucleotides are TGTGCCAGCGGCGACCCGGGACAGGGGACCTACGAGCAGTACTTC.

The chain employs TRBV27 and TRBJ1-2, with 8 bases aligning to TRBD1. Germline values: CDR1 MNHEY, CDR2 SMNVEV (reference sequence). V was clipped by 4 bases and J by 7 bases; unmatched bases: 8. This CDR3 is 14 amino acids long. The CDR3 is CASSSGQGASGYTF. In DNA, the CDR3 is TGTGCCAGCAGTTCTGGGCAGGGGGCGAGTGGCTACACCTTC.

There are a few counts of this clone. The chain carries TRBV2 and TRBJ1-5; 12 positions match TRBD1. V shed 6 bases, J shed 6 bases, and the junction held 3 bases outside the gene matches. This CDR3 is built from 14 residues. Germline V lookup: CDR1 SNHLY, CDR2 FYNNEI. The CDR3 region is CASRGTGGGQPQHF. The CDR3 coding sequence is TGTGCCAGCAGGGGGACAGGGGGCGGTCAGCCCCAGCATTTT.

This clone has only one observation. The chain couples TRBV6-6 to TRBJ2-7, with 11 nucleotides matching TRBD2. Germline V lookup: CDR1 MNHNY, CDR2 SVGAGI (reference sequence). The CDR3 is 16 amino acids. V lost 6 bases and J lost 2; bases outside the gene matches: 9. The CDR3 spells CASSLPGTSGTYEQYF. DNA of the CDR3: TGTGCCAGCAGCCTGCCCGGGACTAGCGGAACCTACGAGCAGTACTTC.

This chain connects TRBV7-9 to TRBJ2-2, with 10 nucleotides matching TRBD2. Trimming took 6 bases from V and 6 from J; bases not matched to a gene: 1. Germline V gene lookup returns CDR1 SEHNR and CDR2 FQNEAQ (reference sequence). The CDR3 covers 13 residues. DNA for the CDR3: TGTGCCAGCAGTGGGACTAGCGCCGGGGAGCTGTTTTTT. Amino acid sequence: CASSGTSAGELFF.

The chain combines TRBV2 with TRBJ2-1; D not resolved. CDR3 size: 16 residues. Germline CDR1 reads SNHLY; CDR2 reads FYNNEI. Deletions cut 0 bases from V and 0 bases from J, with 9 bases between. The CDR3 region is CASSEARPGSYNEQFF. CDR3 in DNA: TGTGCCAGCAGTGAAGCTCGCCCGGGCTCCTACAATGAGCAGTTCTTC.

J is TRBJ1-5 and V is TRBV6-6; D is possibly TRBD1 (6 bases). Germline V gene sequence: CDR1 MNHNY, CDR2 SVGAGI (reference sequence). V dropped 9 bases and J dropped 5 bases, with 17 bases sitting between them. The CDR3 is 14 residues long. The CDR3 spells CASSTRTEDQPQHF. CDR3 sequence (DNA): TGTGCCAGTTCCACCCGGACAGAGGATCAGCCCCAGCATTTT.

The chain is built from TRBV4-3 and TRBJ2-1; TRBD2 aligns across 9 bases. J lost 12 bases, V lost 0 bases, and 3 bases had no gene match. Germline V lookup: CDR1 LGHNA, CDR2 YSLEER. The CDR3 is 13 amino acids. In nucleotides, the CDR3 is TGCGCCAGCAGCCAAGAGACTAGCGGCGGGCAGTTCTTC. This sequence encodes CASSQETSGGQFF.

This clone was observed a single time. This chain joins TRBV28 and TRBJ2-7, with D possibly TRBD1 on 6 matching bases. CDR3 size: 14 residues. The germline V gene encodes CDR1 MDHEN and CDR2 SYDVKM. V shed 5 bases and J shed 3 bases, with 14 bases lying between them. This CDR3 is CASSVDRWFYEQYF. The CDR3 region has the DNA TGTGCCAGCAGTGTAGACAGGTGGTTCTACGAGCAGTACTTC.

CDR3 protein: CASPENPGQPGTEAFF. In DNA form, the CDR3 reads TGTGCCAGCCCAGAAAACCCTGGACAGCCGGGCACTGAAGCTTTCTTT. V is TRBV6-6 and J is TRBJ1-1, with TRBD1 as a possible D gene (6 bases). CDR3 size: 16 residues. V lost 8 bases and J lost 4, with 23 bases in between. CDR1 and CDR2 (germline): MNHNY, SVGAGI (reference sequence).

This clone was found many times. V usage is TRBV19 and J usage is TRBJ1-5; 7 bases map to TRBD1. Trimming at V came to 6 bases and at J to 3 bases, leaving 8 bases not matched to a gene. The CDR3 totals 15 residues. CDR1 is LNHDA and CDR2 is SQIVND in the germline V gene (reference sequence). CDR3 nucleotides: TGTGCCAGTAGCGAAAAGACAGGGTTCAATCAGCCCCAGCATTTT. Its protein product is CASSEKTGFNQPQHF.

As DNA, the CDR3 is TGTGCCAGCAGTGGCCCAGGACTAGGGGGAGAGCAGTTCTTC. Its protein product is CASSGPGLGGEQFF. This chain uses TRBV6-5 with TRBJ2-1; a weak D match, TRBD2 (7 bases). V was shortened by 5 bases and J by 10 bases, with 18 bases between the two germline ends. The CDR3 has 14 amino acids. Germline assignment: CDR1 MNHEY and CDR2 SVGAGI.

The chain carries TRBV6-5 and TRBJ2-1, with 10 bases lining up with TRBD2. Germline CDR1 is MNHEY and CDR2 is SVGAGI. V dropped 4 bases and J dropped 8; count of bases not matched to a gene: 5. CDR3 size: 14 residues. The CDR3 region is CASSLSGRGHEQFF. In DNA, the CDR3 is TGTGCCAGCAGTTTGAGCGGGAGGGGACATGAGCAGTTCTTC.

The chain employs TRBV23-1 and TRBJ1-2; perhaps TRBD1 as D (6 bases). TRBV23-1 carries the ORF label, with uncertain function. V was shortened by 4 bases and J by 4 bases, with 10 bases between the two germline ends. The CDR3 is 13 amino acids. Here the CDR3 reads CASSRNRVYGYTF. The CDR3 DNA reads TGCGCCAGCAGTCGGAACAGGGTCTATGGCTACACCTTC.

The CDR3 DNA follows: TGTGCCAGCAGTTTTGGGCGGGATGAGCAGTTCTTC. Its protein is CASSFGRDEQFF. V gene TRBV28 combines with J gene TRBJ2-1; possible D gene TRBD2, 5 bases. The CDR3 is 12 residues long. The V and J ends lost 3 bases and 8 bases respectively, with 8 bases between them. Germline values: CDR1 MDHEN, CDR2 SYDVKM. The full variable domain, with the rest looked up from reference TRBV28 and TRBJ2-1, is DVKVTQSSRYLVKRTGEKVFLECVQDMDHENMFWYRQDPGLGLRLIYFSYDVKMKEKGDIPEGYSVSREKKERFSLILESASTNQTSMYLCASSFGRDEQFFGPGTRLTVL.

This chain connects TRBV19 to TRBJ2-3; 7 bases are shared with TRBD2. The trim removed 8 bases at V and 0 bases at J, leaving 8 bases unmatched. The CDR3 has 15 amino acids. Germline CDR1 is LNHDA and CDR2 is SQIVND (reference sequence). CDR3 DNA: TGTGCCAGTGGACCAATGACTAGCAGCACAGATACGCAGTATTTT. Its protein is CASGPMTSSTDTQYF. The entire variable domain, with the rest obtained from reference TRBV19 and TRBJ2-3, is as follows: DGGITQSPKYLFRKEGQNVTLSCEQNLNHDAMYWYRQDPGQGLRLIYYSQIVNDFQKGDIAEGYSVSREKKESFPLTVTSAQKNPTAFYLCASGPMTSSTDTQYFGPGTRLTVL.

The CDR3 bases are TGTGCCAGCAGTTTCCTAGCGGACTACACAGATACGCAGTATTTT. The encoded protein is CASSFLADYTDTQYF. The chain recombines TRBV27 with TRBJ2-3; 7 bases are shared with TRBD2. The CDR3 loop spans 15 amino acids. Germline V gene sequence: CDR1 MNHEY, CDR2 SMNVEV (reference sequence). J was trimmed by 2 bases and V by 3 bases; bases with no gene match: 5.

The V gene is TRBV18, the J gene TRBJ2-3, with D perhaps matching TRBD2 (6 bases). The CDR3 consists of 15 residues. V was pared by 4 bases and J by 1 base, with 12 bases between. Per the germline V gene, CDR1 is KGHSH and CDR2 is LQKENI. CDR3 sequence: CASSQLPGGTDTQYF. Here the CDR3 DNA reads TGTGCCAGCTCACAGCTTCCGGGGGGCACAGATACGCAGTATTTT.

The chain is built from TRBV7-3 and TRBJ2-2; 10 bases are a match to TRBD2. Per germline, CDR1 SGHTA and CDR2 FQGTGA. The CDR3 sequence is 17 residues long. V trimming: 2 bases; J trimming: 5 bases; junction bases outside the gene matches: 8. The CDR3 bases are TGTGCCAGCAGCTTAGCCCCTAGCGGGAGTAATACCGGGGAGCTGTTTTTT. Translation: CASSLAPSGSNTGELFF.

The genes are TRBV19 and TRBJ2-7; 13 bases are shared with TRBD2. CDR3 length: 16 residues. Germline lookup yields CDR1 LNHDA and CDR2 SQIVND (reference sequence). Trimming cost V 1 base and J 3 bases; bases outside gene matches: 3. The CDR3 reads CASSIGGLAGVYEQYF. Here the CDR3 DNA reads TGTGCCAGTAGTATAGGTGGACTAGCGGGAGTCTACGAGCAGTACTTC.

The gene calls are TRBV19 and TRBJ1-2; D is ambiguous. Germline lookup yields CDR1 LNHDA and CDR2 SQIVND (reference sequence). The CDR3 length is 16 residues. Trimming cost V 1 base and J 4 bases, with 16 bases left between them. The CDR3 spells CASSIVPPGRSYGYTF. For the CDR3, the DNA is TGTGCCAGTAGTATAGTTCCCCCGGGGAGGAGCTATGGCTACACCTTC.

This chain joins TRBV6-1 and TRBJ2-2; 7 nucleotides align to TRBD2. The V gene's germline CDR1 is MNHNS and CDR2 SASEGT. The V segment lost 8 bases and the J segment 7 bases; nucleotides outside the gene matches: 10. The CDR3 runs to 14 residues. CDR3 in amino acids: CASCLLVAGGELFF. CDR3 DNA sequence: TGTGCCAGCTGTCTACTAGTAGCGGGCGGGGAGCTGTTTTTT.

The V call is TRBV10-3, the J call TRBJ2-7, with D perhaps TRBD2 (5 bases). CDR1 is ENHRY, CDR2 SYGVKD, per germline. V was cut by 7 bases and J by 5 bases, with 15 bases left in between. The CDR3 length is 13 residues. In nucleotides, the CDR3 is TGTGCCATCACGGAGAGGGCGGGCCACGAGCAGTACTTC. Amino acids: CAITERAGHEQYF.

CDR3 region: CASSLTGGAEAFF. In DNA form, the CDR3 reads TGTGCCAGCAGTCTCACAGGGGGCGCTGAAGCTTTCTTT. This chain connects TRBV2 to TRBJ1-1; 9 bases map to TRBD1. CDR1 SNHLY and CDR2 FYNNEI come from the germline V gene. The V and J ends lost 5 bases and 6 bases, in that order; junction bases with no gene match: 4. CDR3 size: 13 residues.